The sequence of this TCR beta chain was determined in a study of blood T cell repertoires in COVID-19. The wider study: Samples taken during acute and convalescent COVID-19 were collected in the United States, Italy and Spain. PBMCs, B-cell-depleted T cells, or T cells were the source of the cDNA or gDNA that made up the material.

In the original processing: The authors estimated nucleated cell counts from reference gene primer amplification. Method: immunoSEQ multiplex PCR; TCRdb's copy keeps in-frame clones and lacks some. The V and J calls and clone size are taken from that table; D and trimming were inferred from the DNA. The top ten clones hold about 4.5% of a sample with tens of thousands of clones, roughly 88% of them seen once. This clone was detected once. CDR1 is MDHEN, CDR2 SYDVKM, per germline. V was clipped by 11 bases and J by 10 bases, with 18 bases between them. The CDR3 contains 12 residues. The V call is TRBV28, the J call TRBJ2-1, with a possible D match to TRBD1 (5 bases). The sample consisted of peripheral blood. The origin of this receptor is a man between 60 and 75 years old with acute or convalescent COVID-19. The CDR3 DNA sequence: TGTGCCGCGCAAACGAGTGCAGGGGAGCAGTTCTTC. Protein: CAAQTSAGEQFF.